This passage covers 6 T cell receptor beta chains from one sample sequenced in a study of identical twins. TCRdb recomputed calls from the 5' RACE reads with MiXCR, one row per CDR3 protein. The sample gives approximately 700,000 distinct CDR3 sequences, roughly 6% of which show up once; around 1.9% is in the top ten. The specimen sequenced was naive T cells sorted from blood. The origin of the receptors is a young man in good health.

This clonotype has at least ten counts. The genes are TRBV5-1 and TRBJ2-3, with 8 bases aligning to TRBD2. The V gene's germline CDR1 is SGHRS and CDR2 YFSETQ. There are 17 residues in the CDR3. The V gene end was trimmed by 1 base and the J gene end by 7 bases; junction bases not matched to a gene: 14. The CDR3, as DNA: TGCGCCAGCAGCTTGTCTTTAGGGCTAGCGGGCATCAATACGCAGTATTTT. Residues: CASSLSLGLAGINTQYF.

This clonotype was counted ten times or more. The chain combines TRBV6-1 with TRBJ1-1; D perhaps matches TRBD1 (5 bases). V was cut by 6 bases and J by 1 base, with 21 bases left in between. This CDR3 region has 17 residues. CDR1 and CDR2 from the germline V gene are MNHNS and SASEGT. The CDR3 protein is CASSPTKAGKRNTEAFF. The CDR3 nucleotides are TGTGCCAGCAGCCCCACCAAGGCAGGGAAAAGGAACACTGAAGCTTTCTTT.

The gene calls are TRBV4-2 and TRBJ2-2; D is unresolved. Trimming removed 2 bases from V and 2 bases from J, with 6 bases in between. Germline assignment: CDR1 LGHNA and CDR2 YNFKEQ. The CDR3 length is 14 residues. In nucleotides, the CDR3 is TGTGCCAGCAGCCAACTTCCCAACACCGGGGAGCTGTTTTTT. This sequence encodes CASSQLPNTGELFF.

This clonotype was seen many times. V is TRBV12-5 and J is TRBJ1-4, with D unclear. The CDR3 is made up of 11 amino acids. The V end lost 6 bases, the J end lost 6 bases, and 5 bases lay between the germline ends. Germline values: CDR1 LGHNT, CDR2 FRNRAP. CDR3 loop: CASGGHEKLFF. The CDR3 region has the DNA TGTGCTAGTGGAGGGCATGAAAAACTGTTTTTT.

About this clonotype: A much larger clone differs by one base, so this may be a read error. The rearrangement links TRBV5-1 to TRBJ1-1; D remains unclear. Trimming left V 6 bases short and J 7 bases short, with 16 bases between. In germline, CDR1 is SGHRS, CDR2 YFSETQ. The CDR3 is 13 residues long. The DNA of the CDR3 is TGCGCCAGCATCGCATCCCTGGACGGTGAAGCTTTCTTT. This gives the protein CASIASLDGEAFF. Variable domain in full (rest from reference TRBV5-1 and TRBJ1-1): KAGVTQTPRYLIKTRGQQVTLSCSPISGHRSVSWYQQTPGQGLQFLFEYFSETQRNKGNFPGRFSGRQFSNSRSEMNVSTLELGDSALYLCASIASLDGEAFFGQGTRLTVV.

This clonotype was found a few times. The rearrangement links TRBV14 to TRBJ2-5, with unresolved D. V shed 1 base and J shed 5 bases, with 11 bases lying between them. There are 14 residues in the CDR3. Germline-derived CDR1 and CDR2 are SGHDN and FVKESK. CDR3 loop: CASSQVSAMETQYF. For the CDR3, the DNA is TGTGCCAGCAGCCAAGTGTCGGCTATGGAGACCCAGTACTTC.